This TCR beta chain came from a study of post-analysis software for immune sequencing data. The TCR beta cDNA libraries carried unique molecular identifiers. TCRdb redid the calling of the PCR reads with MiXCR, one entry per CDR3 protein. Of about half a million distinct CDR3 sequences listed, around 34% were seen once; the top ten hold approximately 5.4%. Study observations and caveats: Four or five TRBV segments were significantly more frequent in patients than in controls. TRBV5-6, TRBV5-1 and TRBV20-1 were among these segments. In multiple sclerosis, normalized Chao1 diversity was significantly below that of controls. Under the F measure, samples that were prepared in one batch clustered strongly together.

With regard to this clonotype: Its antigen remains unidentified.

Germline V CDR1 and CDR2: SGHRS, YFSETQ. Trimming took 2 bases from V and 7 from J, leaving 19 bases between them. The CDR3 runs to 15 residues. The V and J genes are TRBV5-1 and TRBJ2-7; weak D call: TRBD1 (6 bases). Sequences were obtained from blood. The sequence was obtained from a girl aged 2 to 17 with multiple sclerosis. CDR3 coding DNA: TGCGCCAGCAGCTTACTCGGACAGTTTACCAATGAGCAGTACTTC. Translation: CASSLLGQFTNEQYF. Full variable domain (missing parts from reference TRBV5-1 and TRBJ2-7): KAGVTQTPRYLIKTRGQQVTLSCSPISGHRSVSWYQQTPGQGLQFLFEYFSETQRNKGNFPGRFSGRQFSNSRSEMNVSTLELGDSALYLCASSLLGQFTNEQYFGPGTRLTVT.